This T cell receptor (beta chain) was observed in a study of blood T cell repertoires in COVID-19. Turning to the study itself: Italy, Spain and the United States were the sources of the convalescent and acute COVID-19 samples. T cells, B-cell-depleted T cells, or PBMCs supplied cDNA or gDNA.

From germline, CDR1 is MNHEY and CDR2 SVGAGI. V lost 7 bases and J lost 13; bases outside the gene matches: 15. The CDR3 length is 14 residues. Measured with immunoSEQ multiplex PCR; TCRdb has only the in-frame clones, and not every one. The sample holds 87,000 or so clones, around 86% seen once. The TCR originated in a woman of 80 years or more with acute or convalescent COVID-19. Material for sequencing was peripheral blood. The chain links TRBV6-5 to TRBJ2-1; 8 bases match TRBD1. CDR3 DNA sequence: TGTGCCAGCACCCAGGAGGGCAGGGGGCGCGTCCAGTTCTTC. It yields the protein CASTQEGRGRVQFF.